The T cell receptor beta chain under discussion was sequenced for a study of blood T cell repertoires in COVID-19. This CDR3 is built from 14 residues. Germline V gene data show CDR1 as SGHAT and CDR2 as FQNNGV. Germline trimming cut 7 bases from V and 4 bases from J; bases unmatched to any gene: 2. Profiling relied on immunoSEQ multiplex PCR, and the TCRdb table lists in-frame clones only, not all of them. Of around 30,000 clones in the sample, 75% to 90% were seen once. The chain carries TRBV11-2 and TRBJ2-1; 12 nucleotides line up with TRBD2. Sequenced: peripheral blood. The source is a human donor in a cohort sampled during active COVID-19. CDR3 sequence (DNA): TGTGCCAGCAACGGACTAGCGGGGTACAATGAGCAGTTCTTC. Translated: CASNGLAGYNEQFF.